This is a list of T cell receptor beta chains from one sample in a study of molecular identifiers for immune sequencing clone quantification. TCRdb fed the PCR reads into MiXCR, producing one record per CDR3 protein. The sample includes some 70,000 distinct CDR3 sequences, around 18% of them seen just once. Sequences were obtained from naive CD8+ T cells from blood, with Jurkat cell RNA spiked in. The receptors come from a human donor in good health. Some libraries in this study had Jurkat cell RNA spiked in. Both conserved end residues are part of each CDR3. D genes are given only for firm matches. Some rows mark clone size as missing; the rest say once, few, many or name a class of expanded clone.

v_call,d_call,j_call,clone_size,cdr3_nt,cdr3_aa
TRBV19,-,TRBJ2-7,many,TGTGCCAGTAGTACCCCGGGGTACGAGCAGTACTTC,CASSTPGYEQYF
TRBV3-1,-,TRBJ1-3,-,TGTGCCAGCAGCCAAGACCCAGGGTCTGGAAACGCCATATATTTT,CASSQDPGSGNAIYF
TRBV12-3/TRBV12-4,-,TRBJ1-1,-,TGTGCCAGCAGTTCAGAACCGCTTCTTACCGCTGAAGCTTTCTTT,CASSSEPLLTAEAFF
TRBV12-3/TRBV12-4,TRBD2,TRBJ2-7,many,TGTGCCAGCAGTTTAATCACTAGCGGGATACCCCGCTCCTACGAGCAGTACTTC,CASSLITSGIPRSYEQYF
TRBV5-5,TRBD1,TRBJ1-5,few,TGTGCCAGCAGCCTGGGACAGGAGAGCAATCAGCCCCAGCATTTT,CASSLGQESNQPQHF
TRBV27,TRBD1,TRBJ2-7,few,TGTGCCAGCAGAATACCGGGACAGGGGGCCTACGAGCAGTACTTC,CASRIPGQGAYEQYF
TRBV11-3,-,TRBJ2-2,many,TGTGCCAGCAGCCCGATTTGGGACACCGGGGAGCTGTTTTTT,CASSPIWDTGELFF
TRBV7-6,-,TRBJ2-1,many,TGTGCCAGCAGCTTAGCAAGGAGCTCCTACAATGAGCAGTTCTTC,CASSLARSSYNEQFF
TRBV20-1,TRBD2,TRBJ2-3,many,TGCAGTGCTAGAGGTTATAGACTAGCGGGCATCGCTAGCACAGATACGCAGTATTTT,CSARGYRLAGIASTDTQYF
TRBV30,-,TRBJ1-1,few,TGTGCCGGCCGGGGGGGGGTCTTTACTGAAGCTTTCTTT,CAGRGGVFTEAFF
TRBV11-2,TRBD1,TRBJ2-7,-,TGTGCCAGCAGCACGACAGGGGCCTACGAGCAGTACTTC,CASSTTGAYEQYF
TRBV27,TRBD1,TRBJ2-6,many,TGTGCCAGCAGTTCCCGGACAGGCGAACTCCCTGGGGCCAACGTCCTGACTTTC,CASSSRTGELPGANVLTF
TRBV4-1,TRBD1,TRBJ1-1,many,TGCGCCAGCAGCCAACGGGACAGGGTATTAAGCACTGAAGCTTTCTTT,CASSQRDRVLSTEAFF
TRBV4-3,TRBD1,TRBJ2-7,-,TGCGCCAGCAGCCAAGATCGAGGGGGCCACGAGCAGTACTTC,CASSQDRGGHEQYF
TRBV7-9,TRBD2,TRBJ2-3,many,TGTGCCAGCAGCGACCGGACTAGCGGGAGCGGAGGGATTAGCACAGATACGCAGTATTTT,CASSDRTSGSGGISTDTQYF
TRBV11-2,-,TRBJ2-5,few,TGTGCCAGCAGCCCCGGGGCTTGGCAAGAGACCCAGTACTTC,CASSPGAWQETQYF
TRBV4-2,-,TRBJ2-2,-,TGTGCCAGCAGCCAAGATCGATCGGGGGGCAAGACCGGGGAGCTGTTTTTT,CASSQDRSGGKTGELFF
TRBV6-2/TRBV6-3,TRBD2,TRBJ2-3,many,TGTGCCAGCAGTTACGGGACTAGCGGGATCACAGATACGCAGTATTTT,CASSYGTSGITDTQYF
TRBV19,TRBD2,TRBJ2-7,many,TGTGCCAGTAGTATATCCCTAGCGGGAGCTAGGTACGAGCAGTACTTC,CASSISLAGARYEQYF
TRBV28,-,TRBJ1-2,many,TGTGCCAGCAGTTTTAGTGGGGTATACTATGGCTACACCTTC,CASSFSGVYYGYTF
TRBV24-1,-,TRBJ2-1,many,TGTGCCACCAGTGATTTTGTGAATGAGCAGTTCTTC,CATSDFVNEQFF
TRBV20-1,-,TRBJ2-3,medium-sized,TGCAGTGCTAGAGATCTTCTTAGCGAGTTCACAGATACGCAGTATTTT,CSARDLLSEFTDTQYF
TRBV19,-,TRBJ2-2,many,TGTGCCAGTAGTATTTGGACGGCCGACGGGGAGCTGTTTTTT,CASSIWTADGELFF
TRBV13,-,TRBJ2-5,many,TGTGCCAGCAGCTTAGGGGGGGTCTTTGAGACCCAGTACTTC,CASSLGGVFETQYF
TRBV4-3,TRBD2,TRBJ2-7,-,TGCGCCAGCAGCCAAGAGGGTAGCGGGAGCTACGAGCAGTACTTC,CASSQEGSGSYEQYF
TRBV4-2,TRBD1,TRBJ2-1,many,TGTGCCAGCAGCTTCCATCAGGGGGCGATGGGAAATGAGCAGTTCTTC,CASSFHQGAMGNEQFF
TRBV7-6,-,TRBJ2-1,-,TGTGCCGGCAGCTTAGCGCAAGTTACTGGTGAGCAGTTCTTC,CAGSLAQVTGEQFF
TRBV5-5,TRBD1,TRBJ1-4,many,TGTGCCAGCAGCTGGGGACAGGGTCGGGAAAAACTGTTTTTT,CASSWGQGREKLFF
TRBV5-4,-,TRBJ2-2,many,TGTGCCAGCAGCCCGAGGGAAGGGACTGCGAACACCGGGGAGCTGTTTTTT,CASSPREGTANTGELFF
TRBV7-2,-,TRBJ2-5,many,TGTGCCAGCAGCTCAGCCCCGGACCGGGGGCAAGAGACCCAGTACTTC,CASSSAPDRGQETQYF